In its sample, the clone carrying this T cell receptor (beta chain) was seen once. Using immunoSEQ multiplex PCR, the repertoire was profiled, and TCRdb retains in-frame clones only, with some absent. Here the sample spans about 170,000 clones, 91% being singletons. J was trimmed by 8 bases and V by 0 bases; bases with no gene match: 3. The germline gives CDR1 MNHEY, CDR2 SVGEGT. CDR3 size: 15 residues. This sample was included in a study of control samples from healthy donors and cancer patients. The sequencing sample was made of blood. The J gene is TRBJ2-1, the V gene TRBV6-2 or TRBV6-3, with 11 nucleotides matching TRBD2. This TCR was sampled from a woman aged 30 to 39 in good health. CDR3 coding DNA: TGTGCCAGCAGTTACTCTAGCGGGGGGGCCCATGAGCAGTTCTTC. Amino acids: CASSYSSGGAHEQFF.